This T cell receptor beta chain came from a study of control samples from healthy donors and cancer patients (TCRdb year 2020). Germline trimming amounts to 3 bases on V and 2 bases on J, with 6 as the count of junction bases outside the gene matches. The germline V gene supplies CDR1 SGDLS and CDR2 YYNGEE. Its CDR3 holds 16 amino acids, cysteine through phenylalanine. CDR3 DNA is the only sequence kept; it has 48 bases, read in frame from the first base. Concerning this clone: It has no known antigen specificity. Per-base qualities were not stored, and no clone one base away is much larger.

Receptor amplification or capture employed the immunoSEQ multiplex PCR assay. The immuneACCESS repertoire file appears here via TCRdb, limited to in-frame rearrangements. These files lack a portion of the clones; in checked studies, under half of the deficit traces to unresolved V genes, and the cause of the others is not known. This sample holds around 100,000 clones; roughly 92% were observed only once. Jointly, the top ten make up 3% of the sample. This sequence was found in a human donor in good health. The donor label of this sample is uncertain. This receptor chain uses TRBV9 and TRBJ2-3, with 10 bases matching TRBD2. What was sequenced was blood. CDR3 sequence: CASSERAGGPTDTQYF. The DNA reads as follows: TGTGCCAGCAGCGAAAGAGCGGGGGGGCCCACAGATACGCAGTATTTT. When the CDR3 is completed using the reference TRBV9 and TRBJ2-3 genes on either side, the full variable domain is DSGVTQTPKHLITATGQRVTLRCSPRSGDLSVYWYQQSLDQGLQFLIQYYNGEERAKGNILERFSAQQFPDLHSELNLSSLELGDSALYFCASSERAGGPTDTQYFGPGTRLTVL.